Shown below are 30 T cell receptor beta chains from a single sample sequenced in a study of post-analysis software for immune sequencing data. Whole-study results and caveats: There were roughly 5 TRBV segments more frequent in patients than controls, and TRBV5-6, TRBV5-1 and TRBV20-1 were among them.

Their cognate antigens are unknown. TCR beta libraries were prepared from cDNA with unique molecular identifiers. TCRdb re-called the PCR reads with MiXCR, one entry per CDR3 protein. Of more than 500,000 distinct CDR3 sequences listed, around 31% are singletons. Sample: blood. The receptors were gathered from a girl aged 2 to 17 with multiple sclerosis.

The chain couples TRBV20-1 to TRBJ2-1; D not resolved. Trimming removed 3 bases at V and 11 bases at J, with 8 bases between. The CDR3 covers 10 residues. Per the germline V gene, CDR1 is DFQATT and CDR2 is SNEGSKA (reference sequence). DNA for the CDR3: TGCAGTGCTAGGAGTGATAAGCAGTTCTTC. This codes for CSARSDKQFF.

This clonotype was picked up a small number of times. The chain links TRBV20-1 to TRBJ2-5, with 8 bases fitting TRBD1. The CDR3 spans 17 residues. Per the germline V gene, CDR1 is DFQATT and CDR2 is SNEGSKA (reference sequence). Losses at the gene ends were 6 bases for V and 0 bases for J; bases not matched to a gene: 15. The CDR3 nucleotides read TGCAGTGCCGCCCCGTGGACAGGGAGAATCTACCAAGAGACCCAGTACTTC. Protein product: CSAAPWTGRIYQETQYF.

This chain links TRBV20-1 with TRBJ2-1; 12 bases are shared with TRBD2. V was pared by 6 bases and J by 4 bases, with 13 bases of the junction left unmatched. This CDR3 has 17 amino acids. CDR1 and CDR2 from the germline V gene are DFQATT and SNEGSKA (reference sequence). CDR3 amino acids: CSAGGLAGGPAYNEQFF. CDR3 in DNA: TGCAGTGCCGGTGGGCTAGCGGGGGGGCCAGCATACAATGAGCAGTTCTTC.

The chain is built from TRBV20-1 and TRBJ2-5, with D hard to call. The CDR3 contains 12 residues. Germline-derived CDR1 and CDR2 are DFQATT and SNEGSKA (reference sequence). The V and J ends lost 6 bases and 5 bases respectively, with 13 bases between them. CDR3 sequence (DNA): TGCAGTGCGCCGTATGGCGACGAGACCCAGTACTTC. As protein: CSAPYGDETQYF.

This clonotype was seen a few times. This chain connects TRBV5-5 to TRBJ2-4; 8 positions agree with TRBD1. Looked up from germline, CDR1 is SGHKS and CDR2 is YYEKEE (reference sequence). V trimming: 4 bases; J trimming: 9 bases; junction bases outside the gene matches: 9. The CDR3 is made up of 14 amino acids. CDR3 coding DNA: TGTGCCAGCAGCCGAGAACCACAGGGGGGCATTCAGTACTTC. This translates into CASSREPQGGIQYF.

This clonotype was observed at least ten times. The CDR3 DNA sequence: TGCGCCAGCAGCCAAGTGGTACAGGAAATTTACAACTATGGCTACACCTTC. Residues: CASSQVVQEIYNYGYTF. This rearrangement joins TRBV4-1 to TRBJ1-2; perhaps TRBD1 as D (5 bases). V lost 1 base and J lost 2, with 17 bases in between. The CDR3 is made up of 17 amino acids. Germline V CDR1 and CDR2: MGHRA, YSYEKL.

This clonotype was found a few times. A much larger clone lies one base from this, so it may be a read error. J is TRBJ2-5 and V is TRBV10-2; D could derive from TRBD1 or TRBD2 (5 bases each). The CDR3 has 11 amino acids. V lost 11 bases and J 13 bases, leaving 20 bases between the germline ends. Germline V gene data show CDR1 as WSHSY and CDR2 as SAAADI. The CDR3, as DNA: TGCGCCGCTGGAGTGGGGGTAGGGCGGTACTTC. Translation gives CAAGVGVGRYF.

This chain links TRBV6-5 with TRBJ1-1, with 7 bases lining up with TRBD1. Germline CDR1 and CDR2: MNHEY and SVGAGI. After removal of 5 bases from V and 3 bases from J, the junction contained 9 bases not matched to a gene. The CDR3 is 15 amino acids. The CDR3 DNA reads TGTGCCAGCAGTCGCCCGTCGACAGGGCACACTGAAGCTTTCTTT. It translates to CASSRPSTGHTEAFF.

This clonotype was detected a few times. V gene TRBV6-1 combines with J gene TRBJ2-1, with 8 bases that match TRBD2. Trimming took 4 bases from V and 0 from J; bases not matched to a gene: 8. The CDR3 runs 17 residues. Per the germline V gene, CDR1 is MNHNS and CDR2 is SASEGT. The CDR3 loop reads CASSALAGGPSYNEQFF. Here the CDR3 DNA reads TGTGCCAGCAGTGCACTTGCGGGGGGCCCCTCCTACAATGAGCAGTTCTTC.

This clonotype was counted only a few times. The genes are TRBV29-1 and TRBJ1-5; tentatively, D is TRBD1 (5 bases). Germline CDR1 SQVTM, CDR2 ANQGSEA. The CDR3 spans 13 residues. The germline V and J ends were trimmed by 7 bases and 4 bases, with 14 bases remaining between them. DNA for the CDR3: TGCAGCGCCCAGGGAGTGAATAATCAGCCCCAGCATTTT. Encoded protein: CSAQGVNNQPQHF.

In this sample, this clonotype turned up a few times. This rearrangement joins TRBV9 to TRBJ1-1; no clear D gene. Trimming removed 0 bases from V and 6 bases from J, with 15 bases in between. Germline V gene lookup returns CDR1 SGDLS and CDR2 YYNGEE. The CDR3 runs to 15 residues. The CDR3: CASSVAPGSWAEAFF. CDR3 DNA sequence: TGTGCCAGCAGCGTAGCTCCGGGGTCCTGGGCTGAAGCTTTCTTT.

This clonotype has more than one count but fewer than ten. The chain recombines TRBV3-1 with TRBJ2-5; no clear D. Per germline, CDR1 LGHDT and CDR2 YNNKEL (reference sequence). V was trimmed by 1 base and J by 10 bases, leaving 13 bases between them. The CDR3 length is 13 residues. CDR3 nucleotides: TGTGCCAGCAGCCAAGGACTTACGCTTATCCAGTACTTC. Amino acid sequence: CASSQGLTLIQYF.

The chain joins TRBV10-2 to TRBJ2-3, with 10 bases lining up with TRBD2. The V gene end was trimmed by 5 bases and the J gene end by 2 bases; junction bases not matched to a gene: 10. The germline V gene encodes CDR1 WSHSY and CDR2 SAAADI. This CDR3 comprises 17 residues. The CDR3 loop reads CASSPDNSGGFTDTQYF. The CDR3 DNA is TGCGCCAGCAGTCCGGACAATAGCGGGGGGTTCACAGATACGCAGTATTTT.

To note about this clonotype: Its ends do not fully match the called genes, so a read error is possible. This rearrangement joins TRBV7-7 to TRBJ2-5; D is undetermined. Germline CDR1 SSHAT, CDR2 FNYEAQ (reference sequence). This CDR3 has 16 amino acids. CDR3 protein: CASSLEVMGVQETQYF. CDR3 coding DNA: TGTGCTAGCAGCTTAGAAGTTATGGGCGTACAAGAGACCCAGTACTTC. The variable domain in full, completed from reference TRBV7-7 and TRBJ2-5, reads GAGVSQSPRYKVTKRGQDVTLRCDPISSHATLYWYQQALGQGPEFLTYFNYEAQPDKSGLPSDRFSAERPEGSISTLTIQRTEQRDSAMYRCASSLEVMGVQETQYFGPGTRLLVL.

This clonotype was seen only a few times. The chain carries TRBV5-1 and TRBJ2-7, with 10 bases matching TRBD1. The CDR3 is 13 amino acids. Germline V lookup: CDR1 SGHRS, CDR2 YFSETQ. Unmatched junction bases numbered 6, after V lost 3 bases and J lost 9 bases. CDR3 region: CASSSGQGGVQYF. CDR3 DNA: TGCGCCAGCAGCTCCGGACAGGGGGGCGTGCAGTACTTC. The entire variable domain, with the rest obtained from reference TRBV5-1 and TRBJ2-7, is as follows: KAGVTQTPRYLIKTRGQQVTLSCSPISGHRSVSWYQQTPGQGLQFLFEYFSETQRNKGNFPGRFSGRQFSNSRSEMNVSTLELGDSALYLCASSSGQGGVQYFGPGTRLTVT.

As for this clonotype: One end of the junction fails to match germline, which may point to a read error. The rearrangement joins TRBV5-1 to TRBJ1-1, with D unresolved. The CDR3 consists of 13 residues. Germline lookup yields CDR1 SGHRS and CDR2 YFSETQ. As DNA, the CDR3 is TGCGCCGGCAGCCGACCTGGGGAGAGTGAAGCTTTCTTT. Encoded protein: CAGSRPGESEAFF.

This chain uses TRBV5-1 with TRBJ1-1, with TRBD1 identical over 7 bases. V shed 4 bases, J shed 5 bases, and the junction held 11 bases outside the gene matches. Germline CDR1 SGHRS, CDR2 YFSETQ. The CDR3 is 15 amino acids. CDR3: CASSHGQDTETEAFF. For the CDR3, the DNA is TGCGCCAGCAGCCATGGACAGGATACGGAAACTGAAGCTTTCTTT.

Only a few counts were recorded for this clonotype. The chain employs TRBV24-1 and TRBJ1-2; D not certain. Trimming pared 6 bases from V and 4 bases from J, leaving 5 bases between. This CDR3 spans 11 amino acids. Germline CDR1 reads KGHDR; CDR2 reads SFDVKD. This CDR3 is CATSSGYGYTF. The DNA for the CDR3 is TGTGCCACCAGTTCCGGCTATGGCTACACCTTC.

The gene calls are TRBV19 and TRBJ1-2; D is unresolved. Trimming removed 7 bases from V and 2 bases from J, with 11 bases in between. Germline CDR1 LNHDA, CDR2 SQIVND (reference sequence). This CDR3 is built from 13 residues. CDR3 region: CASTDLRNYGYTF. The CDR3, as DNA: TGTGCCAGTACAGATCTGCGAAACTATGGCTACACCTTC.

In its sample, this clonotype was seen a few times. This chain connects TRBV20-1 to TRBJ2-7; TRBD2 matches 9 bases. V shed 6 bases and J 3 bases; nucleotides not matched to a gene: 9. The CDR3 runs to 14 residues. Germline loops: CDR1 DFQATT, CDR2 SNEGSKA (reference sequence). The CDR3 reads CSATGLAGNYEQYF. In DNA, the CDR3 is TGCAGTGCAACGGGACTAGCCGGAAACTACGAGCAGTACTTC.

This clonotype was picked up a small number of times. A read error may produce the germline difference seen at one junction end. The chain joins TRBV15 to TRBJ2-3, with D tentatively TRBD2 (6 bases). The CDR3 is made up of 14 amino acids. Germline assignment: CDR1 LNHNV and CDR2 YYDKDF (reference sequence). In DNA form, the CDR3 reads TGTGTCACCAGCAGAGACGGGGGTTTAGATACGCAGTATTTT. It codes for CVTSRDGGLDTQYF. Using reference TRBV15 and TRBJ2-3 for the parts outside the CDR3, the full variable domain is DAMVIQNPRYQVTQFGKPVTLSCSQTLNHNVMYWYQQKSSQAPKLLFHYYDKDFNNEADTPDNFQSRRPNTSFCFLDIRSPGLGDTAMYLCVTSRDGGLDTQYFGPGTRLTVL.

The chain carries TRBV9 and TRBJ1-3; 10 positions agree with TRBD1. The CDR3 loop spans 16 amino acids. In germline, CDR1 is SGDLS, CDR2 YYNGEE. The J segment lost 4 bases and the V segment lost 0 bases, leaving 4 bases of the junction unmatched. CDR3 residues: CASSVAGQGRGNTIYF. Here the CDR3 DNA reads TGTGCCAGCAGCGTAGCGGGACAGGGGAGAGGAAACACCATATATTTT. The full variable domain, its missing parts supplied by reference TRBV9 and TRBJ1-3, is DSGVTQTPKHLITATGQRVTLRCSPRSGDLSVYWYQQSLDQGLQFLIQYYNGEERAKGNILERFSAQQFPDLHSELNLSSLELGDSALYFCASSVAGQGRGNTIYFGEGSWLTVV.

A few counts support this clonotype. The chain joins TRBV7-9 to TRBJ2-5; 8 bases are a match to TRBD2. With 5 bases clipped from V and 2 bases from J, the junction kept 7 bases outside the gene matches. Germline V gene data show CDR1 as SEHNR and CDR2 as FQNEAQ (reference sequence). The CDR3 is made up of 15 amino acids. In nucleotides, the CDR3 is TGTGCCAGCAGCAAGATGAGCGGGGGACAAGAGACCCAGTACTTC. It encodes CASSKMSGGQETQYF.

With regard to this clonotype: The CDR3 carries no conserved terminal phenylalanine or tryptophan, so it likely arises from a read error. The rearrangement uses TRBV11-2 and TRBJ2-3; no reliable D call. Trimming pared 4 bases from V and 6 bases from J, leaving 8 bases between. CDR3 length equals 12 residues. Germline CDR1 and CDR2: SGHAT and FQNNGV. The CDR3 region is CASSWMGDTQYL. The DNA of the CDR3 is TGTGCCAGCAGCTGGATGGGGGATACGCAGTATTTG.

The V and J genes are TRBV7-8 and TRBJ2-3; 7 bases map to TRBD1. J lost 1 base, V lost 1 base, and 5 bases had no gene match. The CDR3 is made up of 16 amino acids. CDR1 and CDR2 (germline): SGHVS, FQNEAQ. CDR3 protein: CASSLGQGFGTDTQYF. The CDR3 coding sequence is TGTGCCAGCAGCTTAGGACAGGGATTTGGCACAGATACGCAGTATTTT. The entire variable domain, with the rest obtained from reference TRBV7-8 and TRBJ2-3, is as follows: GAGVSQSPRYKVAKRGQDVALRCDPISGHVSLFWYQQALGQGPEFLTYFQNEAQLDKSGLPSDRFFAERPEGSVSTLKIQRTQQEDSAVYLCASSLGQGFGTDTQYFGPGTRLTVL.

The J gene is TRBJ2-3, the V gene TRBV29-1; TRBD1 matches at 8 bases. The CDR3 runs to 15 residues. After removal of 3 bases from V and 4 bases from J, the junction contained 9 bases not matched to a gene. CDR1 is SQVTM and CDR2 is ANQGSEA in the germline V gene. The CDR3: CSVDPTGELADTQYF. CDR3 DNA: TGCAGCGTTGATCCGACAGGGGAATTGGCAGATACGCAGTATTTT.

The sample holds many counts of this clonotype. The chain combines TRBV20-1 with TRBJ2-5, with D unresolved. Germline-derived CDR1 and CDR2 are DFQATT and SNEGSKA (reference sequence). CDR3 length equals 11 residues. Trimming stripped 8 bases from V and 5 bases from J, with 12 bases between. The CDR3 is CSLRPQETQYF. The CDR3 DNA reads as TGCAGTCTACGTCCCCAGGAGACCCAGTACTTC.

This clonotype appeared a few times. The V call is TRBV7-8, the J call TRBJ1-1; D is ambiguous. V lost 2 bases and J 0 bases, leaving 13 bases between the germline ends. This CDR3 spans 16 amino acids. In germline, CDR1 is SGHVS, CDR2 FQNEAQ. CDR3 residues: CASSLSWGNMNTEAFF. CDR3 bases: TGTGCCAGCAGCTTAAGTTGGGGAAACATGAACACTGAAGCTTTCTTT.

V is TRBV15 and J is TRBJ2-3; 9 bases match TRBD1. The V segment lost 1 base and the J segment 6 bases; nucleotides outside the gene matches: 11. The CDR3 runs to 17 residues. Looked up from germline, CDR1 is LNHNV and CDR2 is YYDKDF (reference sequence). CDR3 in amino acids: CATSRGQGQGITDTQYF. CDR3 sequence (DNA): TGTGCCACCAGCAGAGGTCAAGGACAGGGGATTACGGATACGCAGTATTTT. The full variable domain, its missing parts supplied by reference TRBV15 and TRBJ2-3, is DAMVIQNPRYQVTQFGKPVTLSCSQTLNHNVMYWYQQKSSQAPKLLFHYYDKDFNNEADTPDNFQSRRPNTSFCFLDIRSPGLGDTAMYLCATSRGQGQGITDTQYFGPGTRLTVL.

This clonotype occurred once. The chain couples TRBV6-5 to TRBJ2-1; D tentatively reads TRBD1 or TRBD2 (5 bases each). This CDR3 spans 17 amino acids. The V and J ends lost 0 bases and 4 bases respectively, with 16 bases between them. Germline CDR1 and CDR2: MNHEY and SVGAGI. This CDR3 is CASSYSLAGRPYNEQFF. The CDR3 coding sequence is TGTGCCAGCAGTTACTCGTTGGCAGGGAGACCTTACAATGAGCAGTTCTTC.